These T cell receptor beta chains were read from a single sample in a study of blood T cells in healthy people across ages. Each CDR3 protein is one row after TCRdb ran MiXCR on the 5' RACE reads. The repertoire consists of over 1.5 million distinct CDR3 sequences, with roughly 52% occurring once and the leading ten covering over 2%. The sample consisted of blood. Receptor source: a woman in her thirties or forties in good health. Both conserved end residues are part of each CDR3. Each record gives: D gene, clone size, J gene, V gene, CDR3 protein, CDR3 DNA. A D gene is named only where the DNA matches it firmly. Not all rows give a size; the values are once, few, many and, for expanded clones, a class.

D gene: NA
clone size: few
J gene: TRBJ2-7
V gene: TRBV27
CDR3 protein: CASGPHPYEQYF
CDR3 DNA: TGTGCCAGCGGCCCCCATCCATACGAGCAGTACTTC

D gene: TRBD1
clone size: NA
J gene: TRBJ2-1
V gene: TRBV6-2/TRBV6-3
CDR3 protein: CASSYGKGALNEQFF
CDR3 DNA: TGTGCCAGCAGTTACGGGAAGGGGGCTCTCAATGAGCAGTTCTTC

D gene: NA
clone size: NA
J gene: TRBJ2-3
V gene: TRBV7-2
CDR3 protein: CASSLYGGLSTDTQYF
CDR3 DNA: TGTGCCAGCAGCTTATACGGGGGCCTCAGCACAGATACGCAGTATTTT

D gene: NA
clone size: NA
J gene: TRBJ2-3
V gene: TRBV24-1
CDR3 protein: CATSDPGDTQYF
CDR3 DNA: TGTGCCACCAGTGATCCAGGAGATACGCAGTATTTT

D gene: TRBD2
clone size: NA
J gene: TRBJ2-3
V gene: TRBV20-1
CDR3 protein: CSRGVGTDTQYF
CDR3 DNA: TGCAGTCGGGGGGTCGGCACAGATACGCAGTATTTT

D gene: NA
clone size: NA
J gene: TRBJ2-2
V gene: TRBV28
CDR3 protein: CASGSGGVTGELFF
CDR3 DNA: TGTGCCAGCGGATCCGGCGGGGTAACCGGGGAGCTGTTTTTT

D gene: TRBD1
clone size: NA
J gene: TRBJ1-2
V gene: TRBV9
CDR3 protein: CASSPRGTEANYGYTF
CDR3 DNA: TGTGCCAGCAGCCCCAGGGGGACAGAAGCTAACTATGGCTACACCTTC

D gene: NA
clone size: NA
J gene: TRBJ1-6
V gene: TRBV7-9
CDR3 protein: CASSSNFGGTSYNSPLHF
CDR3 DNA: TGTGCCAGCAGCTCAAACTTCGGAGGGACAAGCTATAATTCACCCCTCCACTTT

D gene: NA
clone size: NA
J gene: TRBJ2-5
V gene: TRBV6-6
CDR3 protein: CASSFPTGRGETQYF
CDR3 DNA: TGTGCCAGCAGTTTCCCGACAGGTCGGGGGGAGACCCAGTACTTC

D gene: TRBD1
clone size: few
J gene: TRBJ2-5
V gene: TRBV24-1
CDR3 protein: CATSDTGTGSETQYF
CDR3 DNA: TGTGCCACCAGTGATACCGGGACAGGGTCAGAGACCCAGTACTTC

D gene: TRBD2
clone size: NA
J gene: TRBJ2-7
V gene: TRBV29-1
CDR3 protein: CSARSLAGVEQYF
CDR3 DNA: TGCAGCGCACGGAGTCTAGCGGGGGTCGAGCAGTACTTC

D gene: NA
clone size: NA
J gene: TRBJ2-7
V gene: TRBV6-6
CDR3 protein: CASSQEGPRHLYNEQYF
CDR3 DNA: TGTGCCAGCAGCCAGGAGGGTCCGAGACACCTCTACAATGAGCAGTACTTC

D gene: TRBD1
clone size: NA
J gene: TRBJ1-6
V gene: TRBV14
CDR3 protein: CASSPLGQGKNSPLHF
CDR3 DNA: TGTGCCAGCAGCCCTCTGGGACAGGGGAAGAATTCACCCCTCCACTTT

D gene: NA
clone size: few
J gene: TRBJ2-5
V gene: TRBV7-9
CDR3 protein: CASSRGGQTKETQYF
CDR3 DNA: TGTGCCAGCAGCCGCGGAGGACAGACCAAAGAGACCCAGTACTTC

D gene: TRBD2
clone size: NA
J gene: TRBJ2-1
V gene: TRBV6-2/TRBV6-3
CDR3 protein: CASTPRLGLADNEQFF
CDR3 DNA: TGTGCCAGCACACCCCGTCTGGGACTAGCGGACAATGAGCAGTTCTTC

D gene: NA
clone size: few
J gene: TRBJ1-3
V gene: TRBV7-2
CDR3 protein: CASSLHIPSSGNTIYF
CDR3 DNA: TGTGCCAGCAGCCTACACATACCAAGCTCTGGAAACACCATATATTTT

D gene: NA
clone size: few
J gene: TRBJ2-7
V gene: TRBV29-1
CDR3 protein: CSVETRSHTYEQYF
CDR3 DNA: TGCAGCGTTGAGACCCGTTCCCACACCTACGAGCAGTACTTC

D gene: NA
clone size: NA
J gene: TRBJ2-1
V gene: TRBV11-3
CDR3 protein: CASSSHRSDNEQFF
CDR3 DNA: TGTGCCAGCAGCTCACATCGGTCGGACAATGAGCAGTTCTTC

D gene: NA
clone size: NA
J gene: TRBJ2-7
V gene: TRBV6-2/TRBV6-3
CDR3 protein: CASSYSWKSEQYF
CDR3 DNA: TGTGCCAGCAGTTATTCTTGGAAAAGCGAGCAGTACTTC

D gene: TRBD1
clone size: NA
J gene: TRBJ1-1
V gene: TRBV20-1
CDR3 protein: CSAGGGTGWTEAFF
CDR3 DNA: TGCAGTGCTGGAGGGGGGACAGGCTGGACTGAAGCTTTCTTT

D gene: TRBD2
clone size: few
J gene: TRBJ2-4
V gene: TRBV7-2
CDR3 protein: CASSHSGGGEREQYF
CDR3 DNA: TGTGCCAGCAGCCACTCTGGGGGGGGGGAGCGAGAGCAGTACTTC

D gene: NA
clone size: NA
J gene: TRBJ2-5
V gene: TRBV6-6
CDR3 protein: CASSFPGRGDQYF
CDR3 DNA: TGTGCCAGCAGTTTCCCCGGGCGCGGGGACCAGTACTTC

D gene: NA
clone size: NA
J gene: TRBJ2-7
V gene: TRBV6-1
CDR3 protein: CASSVESGRSEQYF
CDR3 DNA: TGTGCCAGCAGTGTGGAGTCTGGGAGGAGCGAGCAGTACTTC

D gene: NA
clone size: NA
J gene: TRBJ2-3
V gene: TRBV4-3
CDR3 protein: CASSQGFVGGGRDTQYF
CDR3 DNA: TGCGCCAGCAGCCAAGGCTTCGTTGGGGGGGGGCGAGATACGCAGTATTTT

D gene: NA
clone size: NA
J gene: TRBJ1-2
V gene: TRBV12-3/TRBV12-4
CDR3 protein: CASSQDTQPFGYTF
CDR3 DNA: TGTGCCAGCAGCCAGGACACTCAACCCTTTGGCTACACCTTC

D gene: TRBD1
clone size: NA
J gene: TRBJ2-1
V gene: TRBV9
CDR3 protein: CASSDQGEAYNEQFF
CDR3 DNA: TGTGCCAGCAGCGACCAGGGGGAAGCCTACAATGAGCAGTTCTTC

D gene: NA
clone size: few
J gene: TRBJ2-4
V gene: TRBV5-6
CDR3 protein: CASSLGNFNIQYF
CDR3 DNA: TGTGCCAGCAGTTTGGGGAATTTCAACATTCAGTACTTC

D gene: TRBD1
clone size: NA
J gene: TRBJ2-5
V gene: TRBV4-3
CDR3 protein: CASSQNRGRAETQYF
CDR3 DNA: TGCGCCAGCAGCCAGAACAGGGGGCGCGCGGAGACCCAGTACTTC

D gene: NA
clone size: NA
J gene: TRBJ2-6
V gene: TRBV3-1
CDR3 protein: CASSQLEGANVLTF
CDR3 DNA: TGTGCCAGCAGCCAGCTTGAGGGGGCCAACGTCCTGACTTTC

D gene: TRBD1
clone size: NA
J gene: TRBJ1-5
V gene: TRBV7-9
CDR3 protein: CASSFQGGVGNQPQHF
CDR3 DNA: TGTGCCAGCAGCTTCCAGGGGGGAGTGGGTAATCAGCCCCAGCATTTT

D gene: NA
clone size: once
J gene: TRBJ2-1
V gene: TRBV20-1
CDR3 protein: CSAQKPGYYEQFF
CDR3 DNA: TGCAGTGCGCAAAAACCCGGGTACTATGAGCAGTTCTTC

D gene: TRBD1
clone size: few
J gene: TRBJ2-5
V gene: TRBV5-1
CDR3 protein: CASSENGQGETQYF
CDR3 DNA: TGCGCCAGCAGCGAGAACGGACAGGGGGAGACCCAGTACTTC

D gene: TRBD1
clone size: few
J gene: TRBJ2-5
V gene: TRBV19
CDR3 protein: CASSPAGTGSETQYF
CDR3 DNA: TGTGCCAGTAGTCCAGCGGGGACAGGGTCTGAGACCCAGTACTTC

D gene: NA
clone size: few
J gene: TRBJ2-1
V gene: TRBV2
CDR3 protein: CASSEQYSNNEQFF
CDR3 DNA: TGTGCCAGCAGTGAACAGTACAGCAACAATGAGCAGTTCTTC

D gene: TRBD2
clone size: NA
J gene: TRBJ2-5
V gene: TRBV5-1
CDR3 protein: CASSSGLAEQETQYF
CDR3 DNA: TGCGCCAGCAGCTCGGGACTAGCGGAACAAGAGACCCAGTACTTC

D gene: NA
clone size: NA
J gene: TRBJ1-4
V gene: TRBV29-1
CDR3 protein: CSVAGLSNEKLFF
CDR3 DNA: TGCAGCGTTGCCGGACTTTCAAATGAAAAACTGTTTTTT

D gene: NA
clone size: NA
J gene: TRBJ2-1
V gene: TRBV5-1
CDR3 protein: CASSVLTSNNEQFF
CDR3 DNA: TGCGCCAGCAGCGTGTTGACTAGTAACAATGAGCAGTTCTTC

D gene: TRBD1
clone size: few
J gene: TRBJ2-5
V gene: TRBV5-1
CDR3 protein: CASSFQDREETQYF
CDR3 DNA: TGCGCCAGCAGCTTCCAAGACAGGGAAGAGACCCAGTACTTC

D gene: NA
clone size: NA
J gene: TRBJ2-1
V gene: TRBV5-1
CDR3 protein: CASSSSIVQGPYNKQFF
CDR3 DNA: TGCGCCAGCAGCTCTTCGATCGTGCAGGGCCCCTACAATAAGCAGTTCTTC

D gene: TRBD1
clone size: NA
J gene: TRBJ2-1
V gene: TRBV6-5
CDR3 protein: CASSYTPGGYNEQFF
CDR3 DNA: TGTGCCAGCAGTTACACGCCAGGGGGCTACAATGAGCAGTTCTTC

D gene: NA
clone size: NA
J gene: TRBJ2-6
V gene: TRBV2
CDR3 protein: CASTLRGISGANVLTF
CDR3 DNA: TGTGCCAGCACCCTGAGGGGGATCTCTGGGGCCAACGTCCTGACTTTC

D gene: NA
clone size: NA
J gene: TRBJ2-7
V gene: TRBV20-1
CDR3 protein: CSAKRGIRYNEQYF
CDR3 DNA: TGCAGTGCTAAAAGGGGGATCCGGTACAATGAGCAGTACTTC

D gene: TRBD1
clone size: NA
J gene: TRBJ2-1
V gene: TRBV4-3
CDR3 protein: CASSPRGQGWNEQFF
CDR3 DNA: TGCGCCAGCAGCCCCAGGGGGCAGGGGTGGAATGAGCAGTTCTTC

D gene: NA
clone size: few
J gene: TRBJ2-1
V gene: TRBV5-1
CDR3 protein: CASSLDSSASYNEQFF
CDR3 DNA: TGCGCCAGCAGCTTGGATTCATCCGCCTCCTACAATGAGCAGTTCTTC

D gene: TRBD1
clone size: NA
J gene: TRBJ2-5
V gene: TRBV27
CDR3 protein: CAGQTGGMETQYF
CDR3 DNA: TGTGCCGGACAGACAGGGGGCATGGAGACCCAGTACTTC